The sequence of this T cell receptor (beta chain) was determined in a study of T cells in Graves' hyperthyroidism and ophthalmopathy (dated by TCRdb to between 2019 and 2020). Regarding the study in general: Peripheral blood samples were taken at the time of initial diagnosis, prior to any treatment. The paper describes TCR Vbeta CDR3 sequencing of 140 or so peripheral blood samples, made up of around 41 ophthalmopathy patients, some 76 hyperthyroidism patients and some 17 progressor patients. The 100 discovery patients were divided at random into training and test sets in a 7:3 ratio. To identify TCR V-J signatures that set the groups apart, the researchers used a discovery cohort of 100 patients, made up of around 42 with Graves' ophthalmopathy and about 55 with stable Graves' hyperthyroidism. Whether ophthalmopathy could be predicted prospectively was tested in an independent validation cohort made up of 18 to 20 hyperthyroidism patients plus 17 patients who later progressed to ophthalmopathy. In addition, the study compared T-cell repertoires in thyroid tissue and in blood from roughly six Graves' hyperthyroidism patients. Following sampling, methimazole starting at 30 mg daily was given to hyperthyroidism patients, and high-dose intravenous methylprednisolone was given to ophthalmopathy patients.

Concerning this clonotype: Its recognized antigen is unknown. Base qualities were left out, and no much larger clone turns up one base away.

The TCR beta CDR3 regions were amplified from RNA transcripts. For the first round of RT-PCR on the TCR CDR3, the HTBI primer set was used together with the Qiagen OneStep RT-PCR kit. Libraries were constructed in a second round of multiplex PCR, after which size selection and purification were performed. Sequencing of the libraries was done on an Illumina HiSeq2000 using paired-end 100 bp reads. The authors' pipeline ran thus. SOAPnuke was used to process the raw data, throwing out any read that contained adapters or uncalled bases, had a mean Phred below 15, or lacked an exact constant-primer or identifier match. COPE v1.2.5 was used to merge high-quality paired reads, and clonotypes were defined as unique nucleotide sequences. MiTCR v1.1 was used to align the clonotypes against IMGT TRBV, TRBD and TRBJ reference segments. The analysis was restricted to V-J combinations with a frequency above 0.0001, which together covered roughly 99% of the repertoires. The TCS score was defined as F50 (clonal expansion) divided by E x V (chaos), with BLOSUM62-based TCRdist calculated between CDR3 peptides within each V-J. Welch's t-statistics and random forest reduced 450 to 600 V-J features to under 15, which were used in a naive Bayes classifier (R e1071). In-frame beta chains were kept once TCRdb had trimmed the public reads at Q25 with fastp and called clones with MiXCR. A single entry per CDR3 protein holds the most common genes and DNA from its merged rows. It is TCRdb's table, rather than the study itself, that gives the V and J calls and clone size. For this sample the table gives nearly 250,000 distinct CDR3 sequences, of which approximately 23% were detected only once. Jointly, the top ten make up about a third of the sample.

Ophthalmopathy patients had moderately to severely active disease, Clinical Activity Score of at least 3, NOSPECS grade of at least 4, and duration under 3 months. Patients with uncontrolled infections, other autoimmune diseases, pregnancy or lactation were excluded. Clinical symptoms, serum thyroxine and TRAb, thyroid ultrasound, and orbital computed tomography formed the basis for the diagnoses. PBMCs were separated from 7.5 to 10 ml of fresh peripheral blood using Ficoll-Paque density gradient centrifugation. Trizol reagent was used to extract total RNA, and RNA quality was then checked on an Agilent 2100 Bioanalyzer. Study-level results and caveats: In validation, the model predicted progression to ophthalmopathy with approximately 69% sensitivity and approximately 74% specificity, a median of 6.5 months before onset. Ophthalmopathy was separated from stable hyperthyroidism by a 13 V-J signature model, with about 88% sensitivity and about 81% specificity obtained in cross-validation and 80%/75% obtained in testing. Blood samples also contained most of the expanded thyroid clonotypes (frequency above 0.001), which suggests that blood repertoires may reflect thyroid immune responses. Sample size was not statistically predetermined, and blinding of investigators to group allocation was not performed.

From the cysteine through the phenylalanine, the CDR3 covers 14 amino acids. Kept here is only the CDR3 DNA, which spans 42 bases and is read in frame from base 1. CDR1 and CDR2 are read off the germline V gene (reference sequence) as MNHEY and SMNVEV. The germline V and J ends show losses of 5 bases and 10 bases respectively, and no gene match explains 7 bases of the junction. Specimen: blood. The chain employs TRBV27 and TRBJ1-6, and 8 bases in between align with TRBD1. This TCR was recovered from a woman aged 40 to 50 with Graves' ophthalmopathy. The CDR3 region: CASSRTGMESPLHF. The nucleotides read TGTGCCAGCAGTCGGACAGGGATGGAATCACCCCTCCACTTT.